This T cell receptor (beta chain) was identified in a study of shared clonotypes between healthy human individuals. Study findings and constraints: Tissue TCR repertoires likely differ from these blood-only repertoires. Only a few donors were included, so the genetic and exposure-history diversity represented was limited.

Using immunoSEQ multiplex PCR, the repertoire was profiled, and TCRdb retains in-frame clones only, with some absent. Of about 120,000 clones listed, about 71% were seen once; the top ten hold 24%. On this clone itself: Antigen unknown. This may be a read error: a much more frequent sequence differs by one nucleotide. Other nucleotide sequences from this sample produce the same CDR3.

The CDR3 is made up of 13 amino acids. Trimming cost V 6 bases and J 1 base, with 9 bases left between them. Germline V gene lookup returns CDR1 MNHEY and CDR2 SVGAGI. This chain uses TRBV6-5 with TRBJ1-1; no clear D gene. Source material: memory CD8+ T cells sorted from blood. Subset noted: CD45RO+ cells pooled with CCR7-negative TemRA cells. This receptor was identified in a young woman in good health. The CDR3: CASSPTGNTEAFF. DNA of the CDR3: TGTGCCAGCAGCCCGACGGGGAACACTGAAGCTTTCTTT.